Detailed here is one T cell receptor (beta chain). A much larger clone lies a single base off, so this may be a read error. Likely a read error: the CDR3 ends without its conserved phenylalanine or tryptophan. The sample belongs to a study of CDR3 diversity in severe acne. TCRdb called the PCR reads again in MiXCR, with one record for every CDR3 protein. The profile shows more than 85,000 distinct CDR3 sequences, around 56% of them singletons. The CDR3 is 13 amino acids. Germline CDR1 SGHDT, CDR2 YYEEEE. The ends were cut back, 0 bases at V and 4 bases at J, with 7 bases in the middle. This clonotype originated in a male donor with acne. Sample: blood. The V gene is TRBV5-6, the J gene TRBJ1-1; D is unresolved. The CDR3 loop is CASSLVSRTEAFL. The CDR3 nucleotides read TGTGCCAGCAGCTTGGTAAGTCGCACTGAAGCTTTCTTG.